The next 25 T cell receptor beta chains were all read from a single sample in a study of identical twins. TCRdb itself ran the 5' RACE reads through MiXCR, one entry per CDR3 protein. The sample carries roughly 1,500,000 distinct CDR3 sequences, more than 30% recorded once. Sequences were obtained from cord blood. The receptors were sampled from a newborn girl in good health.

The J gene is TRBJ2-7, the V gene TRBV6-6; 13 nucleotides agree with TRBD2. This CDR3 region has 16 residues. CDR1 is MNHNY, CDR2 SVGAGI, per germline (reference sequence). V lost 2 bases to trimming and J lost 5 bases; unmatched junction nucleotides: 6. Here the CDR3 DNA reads TGTGCCAGCAGTTACCTCGGACTAGCGGGAGAGAACGAGCAGTACTTC. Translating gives CASSYLGLAGENEQYF.

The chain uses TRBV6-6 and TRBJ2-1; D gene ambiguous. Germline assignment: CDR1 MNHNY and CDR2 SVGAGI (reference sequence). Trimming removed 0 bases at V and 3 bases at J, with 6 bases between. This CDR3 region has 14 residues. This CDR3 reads CASSYSGNYNEQFF. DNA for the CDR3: TGTGCCAGCAGTTACTCCGGTAACTACAATGAGCAGTTCTTC.

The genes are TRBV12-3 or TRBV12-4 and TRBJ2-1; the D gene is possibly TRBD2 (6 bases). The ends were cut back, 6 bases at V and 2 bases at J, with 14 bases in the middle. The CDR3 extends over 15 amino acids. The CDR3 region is CASRFSGGPYNEQFF. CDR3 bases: TGTGCCAGCAGATTTAGCGGTGGACCCTACAATGAGCAGTTCTTC.

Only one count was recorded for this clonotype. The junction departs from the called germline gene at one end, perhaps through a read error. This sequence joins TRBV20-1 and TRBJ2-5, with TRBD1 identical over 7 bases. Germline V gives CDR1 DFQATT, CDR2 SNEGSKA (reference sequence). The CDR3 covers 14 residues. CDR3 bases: TGCAGTGCTAGAAGGGGGACAGTACAAGAGGCCCAGTACTTC. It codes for CSARRGTVQEAQYF.

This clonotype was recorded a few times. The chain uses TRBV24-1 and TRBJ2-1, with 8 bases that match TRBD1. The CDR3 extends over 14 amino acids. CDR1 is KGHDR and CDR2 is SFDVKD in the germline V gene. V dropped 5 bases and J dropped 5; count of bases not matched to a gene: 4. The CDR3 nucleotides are TGTGCCACCAGTGTCAGGGGGCGCGACAATGAGCAGTTCTTC. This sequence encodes CATSVRGRDNEQFF.

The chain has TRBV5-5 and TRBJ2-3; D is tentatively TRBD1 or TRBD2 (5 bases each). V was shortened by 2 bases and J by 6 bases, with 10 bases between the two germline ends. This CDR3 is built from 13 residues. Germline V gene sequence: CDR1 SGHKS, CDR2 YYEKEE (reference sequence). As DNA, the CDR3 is TGTGCCAGCAGCTTAGGCAGGGACGATACGCAGTATTTT. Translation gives CASSLGRDDTQYF.

The chain's CDR3 is CASSQDPPGHFNTEAFF. The DNA of the CDR3 is TGTGCCAGCAGCCAAGATCCTCCCGGCCATTTCAACACTGAAGCTTTCTTT. The genes are TRBV3-1 and TRBJ1-1; D is uncertain. The CDR3 totals 17 residues. V was pared by 0 bases and J by 2 bases, with 16 bases between. Looked up from germline, CDR1 is LGHDT and CDR2 is YNNKEL (reference sequence).

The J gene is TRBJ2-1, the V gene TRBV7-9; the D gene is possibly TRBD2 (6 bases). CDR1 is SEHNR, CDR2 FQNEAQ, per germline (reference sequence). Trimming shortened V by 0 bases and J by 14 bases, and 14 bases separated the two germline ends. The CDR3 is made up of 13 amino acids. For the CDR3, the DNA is TGTGCCAGCAGCTTAGCGAGGGCACTAGCCGAGTTCTTC. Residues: CASSLARALAEFF. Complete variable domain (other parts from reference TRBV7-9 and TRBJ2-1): DTGVSQNPRHKITKRGQNVTFRCDPISEHNRLYWYRQTLGQGPEFLTYFQNEAQLEKSRLLSDRFSAERPKGSFSTLEIQRTEQGDSAMYLCASSLARALAEFFGPGTRLTVL.

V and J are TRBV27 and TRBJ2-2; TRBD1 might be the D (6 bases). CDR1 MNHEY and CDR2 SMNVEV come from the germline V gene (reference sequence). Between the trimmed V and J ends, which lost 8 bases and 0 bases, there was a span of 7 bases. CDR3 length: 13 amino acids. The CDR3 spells CASRDTNTGELFF. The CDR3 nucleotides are TGTGCCAGCCGGGACACGAACACCGGGGAGCTGTTTTTT.

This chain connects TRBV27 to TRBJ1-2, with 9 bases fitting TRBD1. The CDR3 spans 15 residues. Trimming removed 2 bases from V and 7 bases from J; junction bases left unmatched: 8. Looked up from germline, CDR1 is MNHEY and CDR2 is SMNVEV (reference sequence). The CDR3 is CASSLLGQGLFGYTF. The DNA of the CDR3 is TGTGCCAGCAGTTTACTTGGACAGGGGTTGTTTGGCTACACCTTC.

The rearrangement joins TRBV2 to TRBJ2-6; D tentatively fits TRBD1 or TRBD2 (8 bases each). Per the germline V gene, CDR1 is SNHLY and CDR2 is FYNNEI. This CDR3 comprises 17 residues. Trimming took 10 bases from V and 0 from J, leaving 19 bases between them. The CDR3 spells CAILAGQVFSGANVLTF. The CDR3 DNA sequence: TGTGCCATTTTAGCGGGACAGGTTTTCTCTGGGGCCAACGTCCTGACTTTC.

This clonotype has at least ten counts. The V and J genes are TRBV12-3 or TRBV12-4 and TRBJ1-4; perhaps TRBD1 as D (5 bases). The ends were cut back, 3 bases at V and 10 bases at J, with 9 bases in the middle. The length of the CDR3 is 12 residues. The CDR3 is CASSLRRGKLFF. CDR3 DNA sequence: TGTGCCAGCAGTTTGAGGAGGGGAAAACTGTTTTTT.

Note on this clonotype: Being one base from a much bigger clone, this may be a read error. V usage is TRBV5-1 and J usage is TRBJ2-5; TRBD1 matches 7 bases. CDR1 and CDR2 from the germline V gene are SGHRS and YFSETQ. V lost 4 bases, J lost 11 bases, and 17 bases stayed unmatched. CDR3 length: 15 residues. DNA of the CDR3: TGCGCCAGCAGCCGGACGGGACAGACCTACAATGAGCAGTACTTC. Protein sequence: CASSRTGQTYNEQYF.

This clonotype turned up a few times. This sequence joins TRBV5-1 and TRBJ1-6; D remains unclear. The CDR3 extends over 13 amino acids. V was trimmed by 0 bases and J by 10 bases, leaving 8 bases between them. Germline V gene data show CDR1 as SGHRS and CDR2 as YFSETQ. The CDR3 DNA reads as TGCGCCAGCAGCTTGGGAAGGCCGTCACCCCTCCACTTT. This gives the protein CASSLGRPSPLHF.

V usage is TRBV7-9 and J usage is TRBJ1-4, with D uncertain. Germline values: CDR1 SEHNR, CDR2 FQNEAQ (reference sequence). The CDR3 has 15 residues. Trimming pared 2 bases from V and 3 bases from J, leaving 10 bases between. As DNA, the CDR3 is TGTGCCAGCAGCTTAATAGGGAGGGCTAATGAAAAACTGTTTTTT. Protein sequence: CASSLIGRANEKLFF. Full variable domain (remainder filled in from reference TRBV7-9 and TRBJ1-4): DTGVSQNPRHKITKRGQNVTFRCDPISEHNRLYWYRQTLGQGPEFLTYFQNEAQLEKSRLLSDRFSAERPKGSFSTLEIQRTEQGDSAMYLCASSLIGRANEKLFFGSGTQLSVL.

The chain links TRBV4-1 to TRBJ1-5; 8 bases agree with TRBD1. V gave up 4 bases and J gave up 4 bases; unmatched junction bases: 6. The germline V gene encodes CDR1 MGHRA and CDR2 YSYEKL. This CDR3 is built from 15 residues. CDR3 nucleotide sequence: TGCGCCAGCAGCCTGCAAGACAGGGGAAATCAGCCCCAGCATTTT. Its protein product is CASSLQDRGNQPQHF.

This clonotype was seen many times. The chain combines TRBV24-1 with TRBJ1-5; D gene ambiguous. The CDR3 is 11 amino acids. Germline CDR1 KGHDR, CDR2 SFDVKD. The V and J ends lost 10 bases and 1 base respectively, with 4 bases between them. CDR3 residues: CATGSNQPQHF. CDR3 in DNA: TGTGCCACAGGGAGCAATCAGCCCCAGCATTTT.

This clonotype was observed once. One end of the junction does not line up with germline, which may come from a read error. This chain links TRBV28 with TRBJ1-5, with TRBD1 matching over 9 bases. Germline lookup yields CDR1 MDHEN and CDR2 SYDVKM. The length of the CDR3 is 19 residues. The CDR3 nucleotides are TGTGCCAGCGGTTTAGTCCCCGGGACAGGGCATTATAGCAATCAGCCCCAGCATTTT. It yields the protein CASGLVPGTGHYSNQPQHF.

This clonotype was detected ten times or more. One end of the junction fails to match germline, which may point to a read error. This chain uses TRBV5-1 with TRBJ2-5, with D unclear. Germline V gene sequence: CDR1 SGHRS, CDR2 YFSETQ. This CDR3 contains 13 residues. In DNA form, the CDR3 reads TGTGCCAGCAGCTTAGGGAACCAAGAGACCCAGTACTTC. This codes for CASSLGNQETQYF.

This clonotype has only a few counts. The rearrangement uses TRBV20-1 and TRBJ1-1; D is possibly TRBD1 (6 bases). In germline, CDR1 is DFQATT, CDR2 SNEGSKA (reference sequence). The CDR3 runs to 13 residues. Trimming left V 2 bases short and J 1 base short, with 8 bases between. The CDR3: CSARWGRNTEAFF. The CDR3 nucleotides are TGCAGTGCTAGATGGGGGCGGAACACTGAAGCTTTCTTT.

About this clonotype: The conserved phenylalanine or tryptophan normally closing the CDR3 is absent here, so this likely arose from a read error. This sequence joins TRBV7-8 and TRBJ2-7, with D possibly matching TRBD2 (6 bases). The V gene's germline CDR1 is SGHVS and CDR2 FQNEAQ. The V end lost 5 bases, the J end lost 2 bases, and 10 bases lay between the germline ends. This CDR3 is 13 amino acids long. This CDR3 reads CASSGGTAYEQYL. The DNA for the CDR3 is TGTGCCAGCAGCGGCGGGACGGCCTACGAGCAGTACTTA.

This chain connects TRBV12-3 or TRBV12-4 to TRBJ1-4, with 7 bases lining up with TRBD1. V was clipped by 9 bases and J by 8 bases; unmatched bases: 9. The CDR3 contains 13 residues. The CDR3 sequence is CASRAGGVEKLFF. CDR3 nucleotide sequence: TGTGCCAGTAGGGCAGGGGGAGTGGAAAAACTGTTTTTT.

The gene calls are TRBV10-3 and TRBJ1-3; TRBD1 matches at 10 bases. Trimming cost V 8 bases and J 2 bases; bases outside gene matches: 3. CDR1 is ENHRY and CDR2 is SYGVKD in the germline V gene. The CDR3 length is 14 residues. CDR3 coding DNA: TGTGCCATCCTAGGACAGGGGGCTGGAAACACCATATATTTT. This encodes CAILGQGAGNTIYF.

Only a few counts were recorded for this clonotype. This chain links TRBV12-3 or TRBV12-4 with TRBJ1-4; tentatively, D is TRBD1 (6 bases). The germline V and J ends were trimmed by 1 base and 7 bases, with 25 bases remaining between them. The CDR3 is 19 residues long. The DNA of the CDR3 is TGTGCCAGCAGTTTAGAAGAAGGACAGTGGGGAGGAGTCGGTGAAAAACTGTTTTTT. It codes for CASSLEEGQWGGVGEKLFF.

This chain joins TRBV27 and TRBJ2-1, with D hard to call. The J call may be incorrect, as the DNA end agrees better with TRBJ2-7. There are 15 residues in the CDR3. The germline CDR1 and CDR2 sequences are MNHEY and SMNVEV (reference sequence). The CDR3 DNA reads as TGTGCCAGCAGTCCGCTACAGCTCTCCTACAATGAGCAGTACTTC. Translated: CASSPLQLSYNEQYF.